The subject of this entry is one T cell receptor beta chain. These data originate in a study of T cell changes during pregnancy in multiple sclerosis. Produced via immunoSEQ multiplex PCR; TCRdb's table is partial and in-frame only. This table holds more than 20,000 clones, around 81% found once. The germline V gene encodes CDR1 LGHNA and CDR2 YSLEER. V was pared by 0 bases and J by 4 bases, with 15 bases between. This CDR3 has 16 residues. The starting material was CD8+ T cells from peripheral blood mononuclear cells, obtained in the first trimester of pregnancy. This TCR was recovered from a female donor in good health, enrolled as a control in a pregnancy study. The chain recombines TRBV4-3 with TRBJ1-1; D may be TRBD1 (5 bases). The DNA for the CDR3 is TGCGCCAGCAGCCAAGATTTAGGGACTGGCGGCACTGAAGCTTTCTTT. This encodes CASSQDLGTGGTEAFF.